Included here is one TCR beta chain sequence, with context. Its antigen is currently not known. Base qualities were left out, and no much larger clone turns up one base away. This sample was taken from a study of T cell responses to AZD1222 COVID-19 vaccine (dated by TCRdb to the early 2020s). Turning to the overall study: TCR sequencing covered more than 230 trial participants: 200 to 210 given two doses of AZD1222 and about 26 given two doses of MenACWY control vaccine. Trial participants were enrolled by age into subgroups of 18-55, 56-69 and 70-plus years, and 148, 28 and 57 TCR-sequenced participants, respectively, were included in these subgroups.

The full study reports these points: Conclusions about previously exposed vaccinees were limited because only six AZD1222 recipients were SARS-CoV-2 seropositive at baseline. After two AZD1222 doses, spike-specific TCR breadth and depth were significantly higher than at day 0 and than in MenACWY recipients. No day 14 peak-response samples were available, so repertoires were characterized only after the peak T cell response. Vaccine-associated CD4 TCRs spanned the whole spike protein, with dominant responses in regions 160-218 and 743-854. Reportedly, close to half of the unique spike-specific TCRs recognized epitopes lying outside the regions that are mutated in the B.1.351 and B.1.1.7 variants. Participants were mostly white British and included more females than males, and it was suggested by the authors that clonal diversity may have been underestimated. In the small 56-69-year group, the increase in depth fell short of significance, most likely because of low power.

The time point label, as the study defines it: about 28 days (+/-7) after the second vaccine dose. Because spike-specific TCR depth and breadth did not differ between the two schedules, AZD1222 recipients who got a second dose at roughly 4 weeks were pooled with those who got a second dose at roughly 12 weeks. Vaccinee samples came from UK trials COV001 and COV002, including a single-blind randomized controlled phase 2/3 trial of AZD1222 (ChAdOx1 nCoV-19) in healthy adults. For TCRbeta chain sequencing, PBMC samples from trial participants were taken at day 0 and at day 28 after the second dose. The CDR3 regions of human TCRbeta chains were analyzed by immunosequencing. The source study handled its data this way. TCRs in the repertoires were compared against a reference library of SARS-CoV-2-specific TCRs that had been generated with the MIRA antigen-specificity platform. Breadth was defined as the fraction of unique TCRs that were SARS-CoV-2-associated, and depth was defined as the fraction of total T cells that were SARS-CoV-2-associated. Each spike-specific TCR was assigned to its reactive spike region and to a CD4 or CD8 class using the MIRA data. Log10-transformed breadth and depth values were compared by one-way ANOVA with Sidak's multiple comparisons tests. The table comes from immuneACCESS by way of TCRdb, which keeps in-frame sequences with V and J called. Part of the clones is missing from these tables; in studies checked, under half for an unresolved V gene and the rest for unknown reasons. V and J calls and clone size are as listed in that table; D and trimming were resolved from the DNA. This sample comprises about 81,000 clones, more than 85% of them detected only once. About 8% of the sample rests with the top ten.

Inclusive of the bounding cysteine and phenylalanine, the CDR3 is 14 residues long. Only CDR3 DNA remains: 42 bases, in frame from the first base. CDR1 and CDR2 were assigned from the germline V gene as KGHSH and LQKENI. Cut back by 3 bases and 9 bases, the V and J ends lie 12 bases apart. This clonotype was obtained from an adult who received the AZD1222 COVID-19 vaccine. Recombination joined TRBV18 with TRBJ1-6, with the D gene not clear enough to name. The source material was peripheral blood, sampled 28 days after the second AZD1222 dose. For the CDR3, the sequence is CASSPNSGGSPLHF. The nucleotide sequence is given as TGTGCCAGCTCACCGAACAGCGGAGGTTCACCCCTCCACTTT.